The 21 T cell receptor beta chains in this list originate from one sample, sequenced in a study of blood T cell repertoires in COVID-19. Assay used: immunoSEQ multiplex PCR; TCRdb lists only in-frame clones, some missing. The sample has some 87,000 clones, approximately 92% seen once. Sequencing was done on a sample of peripheral blood. These receptors came from a woman aged 60 to 75 with active COVID-19.

This chain joins TRBV29-1 and TRBJ2-7, with 10 bases aligning to TRBD1. The CDR3 covers 13 residues. V gave up 6 bases and J gave up 5 bases; unmatched junction bases: 7. CDR1 SQVTM and CDR2 ANQGSEA come from the germline V gene. CDR3 amino acids: CSVMGQGFDEQYF. In nucleotides, the CDR3 is TGCAGCGTGATGGGACAGGGGTTCGACGAGCAGTACTTC.

The chain couples TRBV6-2 or TRBV6-3 to TRBJ2-2, with a possible D match to TRBD1 (7 bases). Germline values: CDR1 MNHEY, CDR2 SVGEGT. CDR3 length equals 14 residues. V gave up 4 bases and J gave up 4 bases, with 10 bases separating them. CDR3 in amino acids: CASSFQGGTGELFF. DNA for the CDR3: TGTGCCAGCAGTTTTCAGGGGGGCACCGGGGAGCTGTTTTTT.

The chain employs TRBV28 and TRBJ1-4, with 8 bases that match TRBD1. The CDR3 is 15 amino acids. Germline CDR1 reads MDHEN; CDR2 reads SYDVKM. After removal of 3 bases from V and 4 bases from J, the junction contained 4 bases not matched to a gene. CDR3 region: CASSLGDRNNEKLFF. CDR3 DNA sequence: TGTGCCAGCAGTTTGGGGGACAGGAATAATGAAAAACTGTTTTTT.

The gene calls are TRBV19 and TRBJ1-4; perhaps TRBD1 as D (5 bases). Per the germline V gene, CDR1 is LNHDA and CDR2 is SQIVND (reference sequence). V lost 3 bases and J 1 base, leaving 9 bases between the germline ends. There are 15 residues in the CDR3. The CDR3 sequence is CASSIHRLTNEKLFF. Written as DNA, the CDR3 is TGTGCCAGTAGTATCCACAGGCTAACTAATGAAAAACTGTTTTTT.

The genes are TRBV6-2 or TRBV6-3 and TRBJ1-6; 9 nucleotides line up with TRBD1. This CDR3 contains 14 residues. The germline V gene encodes CDR1 MNHEY and CDR2 SVGEGT. The V segment lost 6 bases and the J segment 9 bases; nucleotides outside the gene matches: 6. As DNA, the CDR3 is TGTGCCAGCAGCCCTACAGGGGGCGTTTCACCCCTCCACTTT. Its protein product is CASSPTGGVSPLHF.

The chain recombines TRBV18 with TRBJ2-7, with 8 positions matching TRBD2. This CDR3 spans 16 amino acids. V shed 0 bases and J 6 bases; nucleotides not matched to a gene: 10. CDR1 and CDR2 from the germline V gene are KGHSH and LQKENI. This CDR3 is CASSPPWSGGPSEQYF. CDR3 sequence (DNA): TGTGCCAGCTCACCACCGTGGTCGGGAGGGCCAAGCGAGCAGTACTTC.

The chain couples TRBV28 to TRBJ1-2; 9 bases fit TRBD1. CDR3 length equals 16 residues. The V segment lost 7 bases and the J segment 2 bases; nucleotides outside the gene matches: 11. Per germline, CDR1 MDHEN and CDR2 SYDVKM. CDR3 nucleotides: TGTGCCAGCATTATGAACAGGGGGCGCAGGAACTATGGCTACACCTTC. It encodes CASIMNRGRRNYGYTF.

This clone was detected only once. The chain links TRBV10-2 to TRBJ2-7; possibly TRBD1 for D (6 bases). Trimming took off 5 bases at V and 3 bases at J, with 14 bases between the two ends. The CDR3 spans 14 residues. CDR1 is WSHSY, CDR2 SAAADI, per germline. The CDR3 is CASSPMGQSYEQYF. In DNA form, the CDR3 reads TGCGCCAGCAGTCCTATGGGACAAAGCTACGAGCAGTACTTC.

This chain uses TRBV29-1 with TRBJ2-3; D unresolved. The CDR3 has 15 residues. V was cut by 5 bases and J by 1 base, with 16 bases left in between. In germline, CDR1 is SQVTM, CDR2 ANQGSEA. CDR3 loop: CSVNNRKHGTDTQYF. CDR3 nucleotides: TGCAGCGTTAACAACAGAAAGCATGGCACAGATACGCAGTATTTT.

V usage is TRBV18 and J usage is TRBJ2-7; perhaps TRBD1 as D (5 bases). Germline CDR1 KGHSH, CDR2 LQKENI. The CDR3 extends over 14 amino acids. Trimming took off 0 bases at V and 5 bases at J, with 11 bases between the two ends. The CDR3 sequence: CASSPPRTSDEQYF. CDR3 nucleotides: TGTGCCAGCTCACCACCTAGGACAAGCGACGAGCAGTACTTC.

A single count supports this clone. The chain links TRBV16 to TRBJ2-7, with D perhaps TRBD1 (5 bases). V lost 7 bases and J 6 bases, leaving 16 bases between the germline ends. The germline V gene encodes CDR1 KGHSY and CDR2 FQNENV. The CDR3 loop spans 13 amino acids. The CDR3 DNA sequence: TGTGCCAGCATTGACCCAGGGCGGCTCGAGCAGTACTTC. This gives the protein CASIDPGRLEQYF. Complete variable domain (other parts from reference TRBV16 and TRBJ2-7): GEEVAQTPKHLVRGEGQKAKLYCAPIKGHSYVFWYQQVLKNEFKFLISFQNENVFDETGMPKERFSAKCLPNSPCSLEIQATKLEDSAVYFCASIDPGRLEQYFGPGTRLTVT.

This sequence joins TRBV15 and TRBJ2-7; D remains unclear. The V and J ends lost 3 bases and 5 bases respectively, with 11 bases between them. The CDR3 length is 13 residues. Germline V gene lookup returns CDR1 LNHNV and CDR2 YYDKDF (reference sequence). Written as DNA, the CDR3 is TGTGCCACCAGCAGGGATCACCGGGACGAGCAGTACTTC. Encoded protein: CATSRDHRDEQYF.

The V and J genes are TRBV4-2 and TRBJ2-1, with 7 bases fitting TRBD2. The CDR3 extends over 15 amino acids. Germline lookup yields CDR1 LGHNA and CDR2 YNFKEQ. V was pared by 4 bases and J by 9 bases, with 12 bases of the junction left unmatched. CDR3 amino acids: CASSRGGSAAGEQFF. Here the CDR3 DNA reads TGTGCCAGCAGCCGGGGGGGTTCGGCGGCGGGTGAGCAGTTCTTC.

The CDR3 protein is CASSSEGPVGGYTF. The DNA of the CDR3 is TGTGCCAGCAGTTCTGAGGGTCCGGTGGGGGGCTACACCTTC. V is TRBV7-9 and J is TRBJ1-2, with D hard to call. Germline CDR1 SEHNR, CDR2 FQNEAQ (reference sequence). The V end was cut by 6 bases, the J end by 8 bases, with 19 bases between. The CDR3 runs 14 residues.

The rearrangement links TRBV2 to TRBJ2-2; 8 bases are a match to TRBD2. Germline V gives CDR1 SNHLY, CDR2 FYNNEI. The trim removed 8 bases at V and 1 base at J, leaving 3 bases unmatched. The CDR3 contains 14 residues. This CDR3 reads CASGTSGNTGELFF. In DNA form, the CDR3 reads TGTGCCAGCGGAACTAGCGGGAACACCGGGGAGCTGTTTTTT.

V and J are TRBV12-3 or TRBV12-4 and TRBJ1-1; 8 bases align to TRBD1. The CDR3 covers 12 residues. V lost 6 bases and J lost 8; bases outside the gene matches: 5. The CDR3, as DNA: TGTGCCAGCAGAGAAGGACAGGGCGAAGCTTTCTTT. It specifies CASREGQGEAFF.

CDR3 sequence: CASSLEGASGRGEQYF. CDR3 nucleotides: TGTGCCAGCAGCTTAGAGGGGGCTAGCGGGAGGGGCGAGCAGTACTTC. This rearrangement joins TRBV11-3 to TRBJ2-7, with 12 nucleotides matching TRBD2. This CDR3 region has 16 residues. Germline lookup yields CDR1 SGHNT and CDR2 YENEEA. Trimming cost V 0 bases and J 6 bases; bases outside gene matches: 6. The whole variable domain, filled in from reference TRBV11-3 and TRBJ2-7, reads EAGVVQSPRYKIIEKKQPVAFWCNPISGHNTLYWYLQNLGQGPELLIRYENEEAVDDSQLPKDRFSAERLKGVDSTLKIQPAELGDSAVYLCASSLEGASGRGEQYFGPGTRLTVT.

The gene calls are TRBV6-5 and TRBJ2-1; 8 nucleotides agree with TRBD2. The trim removed 0 bases at V and 7 bases at J, leaving 2 bases unmatched. Germline V CDR1 and CDR2: MNHEY, SVGAGI. CDR3 length: 14 amino acids. This CDR3 reads CASSYSRGGNEQFF. For the CDR3, the DNA is TGTGCCAGCAGTTACTCTCGGGGGGGGAATGAGCAGTTCTTC.

The chain's CDR3 is CASSGGTGVSDTQYF. The CDR3 DNA follows: TGTGCCAGCAGCGGCGGGACAGGGGTTTCAGATACGCAGTATTTT. V is TRBV6-5 and J is TRBJ2-3; 10 bases are shared with TRBD1. CDR1 and CDR2 from the germline V gene are MNHEY and SVGAGI. The CDR3 spans 15 residues. Trimming cost V 6 bases and J 4 bases; bases outside gene matches: 7.

V gene TRBV3-1 (or the pseudogene TRBV3-2) combines with J gene TRBJ1-1, with no clear D. Trimming stripped 1 base from V and 1 base from J, with 7 bases between. This CDR3 spans 14 amino acids. CDR1 and CDR2 (germline): LGHDT, YNNKEL (reference sequence). CDR3 in DNA: TGTGCCAGCAGCCAAGCCGGGTCGAACACTGAAGCTTTCTTT. As protein: CASSQAGSNTEAFF.

V is TRBV29-1 and J is TRBJ2-1; the D is unclear. Germline V gene lookup returns CDR1 SQVTM and CDR2 ANQGSEA. The CDR3 has 13 amino acids. The V end was cut by 5 bases, the J end by 4 bases, with 12 bases between. The CDR3 nucleotides are TGCAGCGTTCGGCTAGGAACTTACAATGAGCAGTTCTTC. It specifies CSVRLGTYNEQFF.